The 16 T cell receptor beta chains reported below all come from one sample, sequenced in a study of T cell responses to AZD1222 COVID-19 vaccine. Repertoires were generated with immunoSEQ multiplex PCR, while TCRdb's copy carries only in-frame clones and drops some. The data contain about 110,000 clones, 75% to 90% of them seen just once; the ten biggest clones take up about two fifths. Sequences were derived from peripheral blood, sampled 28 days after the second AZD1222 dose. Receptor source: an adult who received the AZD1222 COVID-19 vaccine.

This CDR3 reads CASRDRGSGNTIYF. In nucleotides, the CDR3 is TGTGCCAGCAGGGACAGGGGGAGTGGAAACACCATATATTTT. The chain joins TRBV28 to TRBJ1-3; 10 bases are shared with TRBD1. J lost 3 bases, V lost 6 bases, and 2 bases had no gene match. The CDR3 length is 14 residues. Germline loops: CDR1 MDHEN, CDR2 SYDVKM.

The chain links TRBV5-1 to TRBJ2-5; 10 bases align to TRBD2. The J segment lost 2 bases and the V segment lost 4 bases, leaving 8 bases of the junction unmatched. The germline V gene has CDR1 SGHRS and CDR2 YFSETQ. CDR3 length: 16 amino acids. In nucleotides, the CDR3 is TGCGCCAGCAGCAACGGACTAGCGGCAAATCAAGAGACCCAGTACTTC. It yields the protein CASSNGLAANQETQYF. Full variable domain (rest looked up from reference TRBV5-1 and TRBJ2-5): KAGVTQTPRYLIKTRGQQVTLSCSPISGHRSVSWYQQTPGQGLQFLFEYFSETQRNKGNFPGRFSGRQFSNSRSEMNVSTLELGDSALYLCASSNGLAANQETQYFGPGTRLLVL.

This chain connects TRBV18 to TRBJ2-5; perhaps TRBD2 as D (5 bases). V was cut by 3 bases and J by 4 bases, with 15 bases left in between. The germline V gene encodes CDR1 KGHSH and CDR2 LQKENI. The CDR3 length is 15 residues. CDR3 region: CASSPDLTIGETQYF. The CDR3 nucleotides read TGTGCCAGCTCACCGGACTTAACCATCGGAGAGACCCAGTACTTC.

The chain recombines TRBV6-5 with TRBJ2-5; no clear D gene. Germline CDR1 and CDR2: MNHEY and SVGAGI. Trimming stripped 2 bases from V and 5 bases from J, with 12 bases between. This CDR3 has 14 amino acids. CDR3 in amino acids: CASSYRSPRETQYF. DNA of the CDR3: TGTGCCAGCAGTTACAGGTCCCCTCGGGAGACCCAGTACTTC.

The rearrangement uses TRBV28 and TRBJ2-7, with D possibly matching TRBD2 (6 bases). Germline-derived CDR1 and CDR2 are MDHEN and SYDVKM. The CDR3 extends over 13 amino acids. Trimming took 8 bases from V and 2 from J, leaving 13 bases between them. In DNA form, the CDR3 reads TGTGCCAGCGGGACTGTTCCGACCTACGAGCAGTACTTC. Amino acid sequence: CASGTVPTYEQYF.

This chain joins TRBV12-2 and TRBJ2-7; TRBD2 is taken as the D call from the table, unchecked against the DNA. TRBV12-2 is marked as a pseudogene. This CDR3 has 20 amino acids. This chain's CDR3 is CASRLGEVGLAGEQAVEQYF. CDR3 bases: TGTGCAAGTCGCTTAGGCGAGGTGGGACTAGCGGGAGAGCAAGCAGTCGAGCAGTACTTC.

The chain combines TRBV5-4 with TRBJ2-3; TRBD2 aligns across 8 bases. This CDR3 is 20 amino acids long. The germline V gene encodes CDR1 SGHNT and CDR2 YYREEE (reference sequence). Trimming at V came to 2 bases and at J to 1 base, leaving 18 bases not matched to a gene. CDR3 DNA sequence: TGTGCCAGCAGCTTCCCGTCTAGCGGGTTCGCCCCCCAAGGCACAGATACGCAGTATTTT. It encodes CASSFPSSGFAPQGTDTQYF. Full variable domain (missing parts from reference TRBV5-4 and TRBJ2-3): ETGVTQSPTHLIKTRGQQVTLRCSSQSGHNTVSWYQQALGQGPQFIFQYYREEENGRGNFPPRFSGLQFPNYSSELNVNALELDDSALYLCASSFPSSGFAPQGTDTQYFGPGTRLTVL.

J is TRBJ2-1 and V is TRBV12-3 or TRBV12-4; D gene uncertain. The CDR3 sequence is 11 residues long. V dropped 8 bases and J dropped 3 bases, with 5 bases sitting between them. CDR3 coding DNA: TGTGCCAGCGAGTACTACAATGAGCAGTTCTTC. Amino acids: CASEYYNEQFF.

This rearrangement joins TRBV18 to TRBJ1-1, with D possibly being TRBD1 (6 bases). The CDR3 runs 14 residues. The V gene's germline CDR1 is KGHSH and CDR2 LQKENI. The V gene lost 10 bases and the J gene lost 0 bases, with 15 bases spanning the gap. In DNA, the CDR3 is TGTGCCACTGGGGGGGGACATATGAACACTGAAGCTTTCTTT. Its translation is CATGGGHMNTEAFF. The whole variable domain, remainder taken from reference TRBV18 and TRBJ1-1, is NAGVMQNPRHLVRRRGQEARLRCSPMKGHSHVYWYRQLPEEGLKFMVYLQKENIIDESGMPKERFSAEFPKEGPSILRIQQVVRGDSAAYFCATGGGHMNTEAFFGQGTRLTVV.

The CDR3, as DNA: TGTGCCACGGGGAAGGGGTGGAACACTGAAGCTTTCTTT. Its translation is CATGKGWNTEAFF. The rearrangement uses TRBV7-8 and TRBJ1-1; possible D gene TRBD1, 5 bases. The germline V gene encodes CDR1 SGHVS and CDR2 FQNEAQ. Trimming removed 10 bases at V and 1 base at J, with 13 bases between. The CDR3 covers 13 residues.

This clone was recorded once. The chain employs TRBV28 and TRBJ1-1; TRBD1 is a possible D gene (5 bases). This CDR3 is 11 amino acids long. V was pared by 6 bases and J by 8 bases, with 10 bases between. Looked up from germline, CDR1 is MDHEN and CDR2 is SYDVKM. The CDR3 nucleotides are TGTGCCAGCAGCCGACAGTTAGAAGCTTTCTTT. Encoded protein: CASSRQLEAFF.

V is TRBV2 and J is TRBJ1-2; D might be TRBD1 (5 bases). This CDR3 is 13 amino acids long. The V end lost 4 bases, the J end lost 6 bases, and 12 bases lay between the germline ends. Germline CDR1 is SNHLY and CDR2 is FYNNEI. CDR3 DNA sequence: TGTGCCAGCAGTGTGTGGGAAGGGGATGGCTACACCTTC. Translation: CASSVWEGDGYTF.

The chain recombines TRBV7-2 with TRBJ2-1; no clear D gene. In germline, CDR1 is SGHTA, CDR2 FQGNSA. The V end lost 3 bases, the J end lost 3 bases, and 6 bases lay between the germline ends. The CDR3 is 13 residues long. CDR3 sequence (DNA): TGTGCCAGCAGCTTCGACATCTACAATGAGCAGTTCTTC. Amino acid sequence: CASSFDIYNEQFF.

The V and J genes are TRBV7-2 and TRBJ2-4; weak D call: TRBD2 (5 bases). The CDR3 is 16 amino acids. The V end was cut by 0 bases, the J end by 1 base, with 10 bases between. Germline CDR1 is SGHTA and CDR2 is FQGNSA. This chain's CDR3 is CASSLAQGSAKNIQYF. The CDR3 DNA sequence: TGTGCCAGCAGCTTAGCGCAAGGGAGCGCCAAAAACATTCAGTACTTC.

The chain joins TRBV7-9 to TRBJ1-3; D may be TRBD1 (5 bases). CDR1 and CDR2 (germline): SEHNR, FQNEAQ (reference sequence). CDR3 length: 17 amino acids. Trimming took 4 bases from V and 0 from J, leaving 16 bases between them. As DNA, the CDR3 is TGTGCCAGCAGCTCGGAACGCAGGGACCTCTCTGGAAACACCATATATTTT. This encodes CASSSERRDLSGNTIYF.

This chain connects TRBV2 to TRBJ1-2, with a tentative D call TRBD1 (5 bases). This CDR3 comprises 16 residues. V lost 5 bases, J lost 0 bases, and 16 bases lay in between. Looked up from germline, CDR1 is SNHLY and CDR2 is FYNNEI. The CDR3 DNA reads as TGTGCCAGCAGTCGTAGAATGACAGCAACTAACTATGGCTACACCTTC. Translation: CASSRRMTATNYGYTF.